The TCR beta chain under discussion was sequenced for a study of long-term antiretroviral therapy in people with HIV. Study-wide background: Some samples came about a decade before the 2015 immediate-ART recommendation, and these were the earliest.

Researchers secured at least one pre-ART and at least two post-ART PBMC samples from each donor. V lost 4 bases, J lost 5 bases, and 6 bases lay in between. Germline CDR1 is KGHSH and CDR2 is LQKENI. The CDR3 sequence is 11 residues long. Investigators performed immunoSEQ version v3.0 at survey level. Clones were read by immunoSEQ multiplex PCR, and TCRdb kept only the in-frame ones, dropping some. This table has fewer than 25,000 clones, around 95% appearing once. The material was unsorted PBMCs, obtained about 5 years after starting antiretroviral therapy. The genes are TRBV18 and TRBJ2-7; D assignment may be TRBD1 or TRBD2 (5 bases each). The sequence derives from a woman between 45 and 60 years old with HIV. CDR3 DNA: TGTGCCAGCTCACGAGGGGACGAGCAGTACTTC. Translation: CASSRGDEQYF.